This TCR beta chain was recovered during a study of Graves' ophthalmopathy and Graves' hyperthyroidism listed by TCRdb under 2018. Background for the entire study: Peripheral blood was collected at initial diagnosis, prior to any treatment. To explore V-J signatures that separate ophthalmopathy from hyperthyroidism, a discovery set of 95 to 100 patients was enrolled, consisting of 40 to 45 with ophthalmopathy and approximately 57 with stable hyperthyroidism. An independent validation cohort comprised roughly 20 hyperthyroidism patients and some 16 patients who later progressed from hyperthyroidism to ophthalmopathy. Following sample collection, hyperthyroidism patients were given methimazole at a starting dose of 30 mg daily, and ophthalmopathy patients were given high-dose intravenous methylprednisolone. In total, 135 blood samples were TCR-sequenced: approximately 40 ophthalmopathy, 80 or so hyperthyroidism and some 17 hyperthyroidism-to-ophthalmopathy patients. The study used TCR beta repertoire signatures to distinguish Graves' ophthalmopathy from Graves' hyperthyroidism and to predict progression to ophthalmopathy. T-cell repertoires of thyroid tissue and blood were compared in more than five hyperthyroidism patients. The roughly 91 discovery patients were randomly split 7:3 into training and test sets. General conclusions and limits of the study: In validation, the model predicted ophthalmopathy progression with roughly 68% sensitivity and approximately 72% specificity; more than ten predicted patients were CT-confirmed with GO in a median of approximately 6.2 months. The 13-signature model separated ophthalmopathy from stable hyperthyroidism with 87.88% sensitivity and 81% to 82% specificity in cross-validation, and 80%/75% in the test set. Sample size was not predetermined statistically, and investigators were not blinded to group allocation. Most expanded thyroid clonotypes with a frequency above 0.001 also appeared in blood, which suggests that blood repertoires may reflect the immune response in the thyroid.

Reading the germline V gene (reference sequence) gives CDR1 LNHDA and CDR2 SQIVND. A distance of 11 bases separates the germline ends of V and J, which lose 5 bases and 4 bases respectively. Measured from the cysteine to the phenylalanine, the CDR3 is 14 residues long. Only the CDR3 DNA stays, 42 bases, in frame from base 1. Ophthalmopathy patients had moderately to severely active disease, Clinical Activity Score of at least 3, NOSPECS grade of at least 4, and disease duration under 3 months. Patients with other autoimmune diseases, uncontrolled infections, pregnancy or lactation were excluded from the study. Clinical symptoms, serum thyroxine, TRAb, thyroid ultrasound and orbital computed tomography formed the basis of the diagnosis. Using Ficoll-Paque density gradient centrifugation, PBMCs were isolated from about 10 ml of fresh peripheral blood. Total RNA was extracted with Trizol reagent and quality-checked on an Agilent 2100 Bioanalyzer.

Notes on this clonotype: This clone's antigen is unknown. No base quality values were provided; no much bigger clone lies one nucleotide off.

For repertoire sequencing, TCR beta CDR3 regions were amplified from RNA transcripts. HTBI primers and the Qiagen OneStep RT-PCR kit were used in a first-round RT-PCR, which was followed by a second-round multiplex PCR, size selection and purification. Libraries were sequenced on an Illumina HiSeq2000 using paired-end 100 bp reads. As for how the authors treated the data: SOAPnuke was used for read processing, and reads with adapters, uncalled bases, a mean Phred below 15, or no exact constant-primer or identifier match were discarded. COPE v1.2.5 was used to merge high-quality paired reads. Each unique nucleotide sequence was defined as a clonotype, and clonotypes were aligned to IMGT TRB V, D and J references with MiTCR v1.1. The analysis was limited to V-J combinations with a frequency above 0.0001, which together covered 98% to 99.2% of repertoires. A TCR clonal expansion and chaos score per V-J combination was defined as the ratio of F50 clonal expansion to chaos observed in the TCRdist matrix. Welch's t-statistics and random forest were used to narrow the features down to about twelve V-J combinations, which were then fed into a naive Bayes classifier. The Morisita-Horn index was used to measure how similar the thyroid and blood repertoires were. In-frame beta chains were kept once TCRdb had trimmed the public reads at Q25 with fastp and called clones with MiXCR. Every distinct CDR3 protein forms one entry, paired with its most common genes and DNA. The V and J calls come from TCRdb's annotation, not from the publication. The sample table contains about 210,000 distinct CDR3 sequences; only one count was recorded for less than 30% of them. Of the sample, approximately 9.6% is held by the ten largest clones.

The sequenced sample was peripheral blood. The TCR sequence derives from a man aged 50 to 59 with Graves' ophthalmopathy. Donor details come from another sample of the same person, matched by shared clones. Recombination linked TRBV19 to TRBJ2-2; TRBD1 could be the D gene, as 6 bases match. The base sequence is TGTGCCAGTAGTCAACAGGGACCCACCGGGGAGCTGTTTTTT. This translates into CASSQQGPTGELFF.